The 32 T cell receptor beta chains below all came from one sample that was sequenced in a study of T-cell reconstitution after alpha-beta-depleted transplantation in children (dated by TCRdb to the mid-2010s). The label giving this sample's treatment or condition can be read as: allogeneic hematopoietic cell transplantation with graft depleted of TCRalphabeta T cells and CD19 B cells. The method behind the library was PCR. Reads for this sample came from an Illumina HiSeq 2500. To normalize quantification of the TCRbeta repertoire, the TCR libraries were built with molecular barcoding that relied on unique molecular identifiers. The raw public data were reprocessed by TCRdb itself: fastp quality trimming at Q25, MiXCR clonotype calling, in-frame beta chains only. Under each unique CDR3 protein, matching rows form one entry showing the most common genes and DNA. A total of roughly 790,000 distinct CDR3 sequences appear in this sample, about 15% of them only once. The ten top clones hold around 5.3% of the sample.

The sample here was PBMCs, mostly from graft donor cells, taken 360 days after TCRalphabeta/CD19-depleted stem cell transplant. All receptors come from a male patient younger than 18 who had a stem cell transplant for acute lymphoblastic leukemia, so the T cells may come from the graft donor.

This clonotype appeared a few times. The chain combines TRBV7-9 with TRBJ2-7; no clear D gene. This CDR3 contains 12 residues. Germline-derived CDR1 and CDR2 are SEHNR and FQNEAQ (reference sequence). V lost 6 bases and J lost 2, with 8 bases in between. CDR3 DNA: TGTGCCAGCAGACCGCTCGCCTACGAGCAGTACTTC. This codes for CASRPLAYEQYF. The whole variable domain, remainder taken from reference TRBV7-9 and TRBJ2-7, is DTGVSQNPRHKITKRGQNVTFRCDPISEHNRLYWYRQTLGQGPEFLTYFQNEAQLEKSRLLSDRFSAERPKGSFSTLEIQRTEQGDSAMYLCASRPLAYEQYFGPGTRLTVT.

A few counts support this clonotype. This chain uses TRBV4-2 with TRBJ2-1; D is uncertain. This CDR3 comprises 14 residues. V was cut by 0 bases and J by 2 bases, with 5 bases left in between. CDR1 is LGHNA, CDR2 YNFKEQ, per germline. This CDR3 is CASSQDLAYNEQFF. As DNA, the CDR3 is TGTGCCAGCAGCCAAGATTTAGCCTACAATGAGCAGTTCTTC.

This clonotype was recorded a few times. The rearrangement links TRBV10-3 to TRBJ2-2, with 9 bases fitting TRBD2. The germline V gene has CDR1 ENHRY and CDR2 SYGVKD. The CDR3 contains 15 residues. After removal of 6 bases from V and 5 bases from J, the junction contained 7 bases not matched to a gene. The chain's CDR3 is CAIRRLAEGTGELFF. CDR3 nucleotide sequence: TGTGCCATCAGACGACTAGCGGAGGGGACCGGGGAGCTGTTTTTT.

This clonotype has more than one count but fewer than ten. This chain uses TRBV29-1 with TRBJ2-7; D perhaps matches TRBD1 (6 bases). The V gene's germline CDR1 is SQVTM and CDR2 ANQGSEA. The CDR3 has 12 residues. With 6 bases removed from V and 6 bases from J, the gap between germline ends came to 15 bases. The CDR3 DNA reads TGCAGCGTCCTACAGGGCCCAATCGAGCAGTACTTC. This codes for CSVLQGPIEQYF.

CDR3 DNA: TGTGCCAGCAGCTTATTGGGGCCGGACAATGAGCAGTTCTTC. It encodes CASSLLGPDNEQFF. The chain combines TRBV7-7 with TRBJ2-1; possible D gene TRBD1, 5 bases. The V end lost 2 bases, the J end lost 5 bases, and 10 bases lay between the germline ends. CDR1 is SSHAT and CDR2 is FNYEAQ in the germline V gene (reference sequence). CDR3 size: 14 residues. The variable domain in full, with the rest retrieved from reference TRBV7-7 and TRBJ2-1, is GAGVSQSPRYKVTKRGQDVTLRCDPISSHATLYWYQQALGQGPEFLTYFNYEAQPDKSGLPSDRFSAERPEGSISTLTIQRTEQRDSAMYRCASSLLGPDNEQFFGPGTRLTVL.

CDR3 residues: CASSWVGANTEAFF. The CDR3 DNA reads as TGTGCCAGCAGCTGGGTCGGGGCGAACACTGAAGCTTTCTTT. The chain has TRBV7-9 and TRBJ1-1; a weak D match, TRBD1 (5 bases). CDR1 and CDR2 (germline): SEHNR, FQNEAQ (reference sequence). The CDR3 extends over 14 amino acids. V lost 4 bases and J lost 1, with 10 bases in between.

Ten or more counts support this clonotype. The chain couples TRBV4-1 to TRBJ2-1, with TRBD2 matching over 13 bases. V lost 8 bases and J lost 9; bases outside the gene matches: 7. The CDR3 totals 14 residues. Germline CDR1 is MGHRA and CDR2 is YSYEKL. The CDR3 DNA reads TGCGCCAGCCAACTAGCGGGAGGGCACGGTGAGCAGTTCTTC. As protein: CASQLAGGHGEQFF.

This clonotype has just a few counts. The CDR3 here is CSVAGGGKTQYF. As DNA, the CDR3 is TGCAGCGTTGCCGGGGGCGGGAAGACCCAGTACTTC. V gene TRBV29-1 combines with J gene TRBJ2-5, with D perhaps matching TRBD1 or TRBD2 (6 bases each). The V end was cut by 4 bases, the J end by 6 bases, with 12 bases between. The CDR3 consists of 12 residues. CDR1 is SQVTM and CDR2 is ANQGSEA in the germline V gene.

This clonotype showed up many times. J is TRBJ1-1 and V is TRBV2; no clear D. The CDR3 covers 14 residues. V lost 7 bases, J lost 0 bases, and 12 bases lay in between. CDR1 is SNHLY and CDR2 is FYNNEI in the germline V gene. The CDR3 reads CASKQTNMNTEAFF. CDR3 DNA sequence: TGTGCCAGCAAACAGACAAATATGAACACTGAAGCTTTCTTT.

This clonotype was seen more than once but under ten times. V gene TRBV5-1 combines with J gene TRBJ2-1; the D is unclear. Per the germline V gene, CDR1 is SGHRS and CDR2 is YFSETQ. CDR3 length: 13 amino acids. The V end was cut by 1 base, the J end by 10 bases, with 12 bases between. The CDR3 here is CASSLRWVGEQFF. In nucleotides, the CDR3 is TGCGCCAGCAGCTTGCGGTGGGTCGGGGAGCAGTTCTTC.

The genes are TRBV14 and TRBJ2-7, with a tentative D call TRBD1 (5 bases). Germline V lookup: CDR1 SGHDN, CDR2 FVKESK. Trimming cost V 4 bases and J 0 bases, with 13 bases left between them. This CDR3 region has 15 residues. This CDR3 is CASSPLDTPSYEQYF. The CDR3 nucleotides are TGTGCCAGCAGCCCCTTGGACACCCCCTCCTACGAGCAGTACTTC.

The CDR3 DNA reads TGTGCCAGCAGTTTCGAGGGCTTCTTAGCGGCCGGGGAGCTGTTTTTT. Translating it yields CASSFEGFLAAGELFF. This rearrangement joins TRBV27 to TRBJ2-2; TRBD2 might be the D (6 bases). The CDR3 runs 16 residues. Trimming cost V 3 bases and J 6 bases, with 17 bases left between them. Germline values: CDR1 MNHEY, CDR2 SMNVEV (reference sequence).

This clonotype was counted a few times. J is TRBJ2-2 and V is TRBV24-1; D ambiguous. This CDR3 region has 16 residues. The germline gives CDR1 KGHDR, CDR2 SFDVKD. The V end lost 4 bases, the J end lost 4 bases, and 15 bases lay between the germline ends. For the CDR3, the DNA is TGTGCCACCAGTGAGAAGACTTATTATTTCACCGGGGAGCTGTTTTTT. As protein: CATSEKTYYFTGELFF.

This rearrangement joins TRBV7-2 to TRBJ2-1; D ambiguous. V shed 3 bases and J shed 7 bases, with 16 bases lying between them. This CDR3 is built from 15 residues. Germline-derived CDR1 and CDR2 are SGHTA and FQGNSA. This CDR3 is CASSFVRRVGNEQFF. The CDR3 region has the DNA TGTGCCAGCAGCTTCGTTCGTAGGGTAGGAAATGAGCAGTTCTTC.

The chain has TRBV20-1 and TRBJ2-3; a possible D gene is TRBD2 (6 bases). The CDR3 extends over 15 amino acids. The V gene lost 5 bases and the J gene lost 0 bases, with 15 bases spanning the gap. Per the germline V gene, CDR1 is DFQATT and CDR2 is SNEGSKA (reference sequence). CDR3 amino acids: CSARLALASTDTQYF. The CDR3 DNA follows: TGCAGTGCTCGCCTAGCGCTTGCTAGCACAGATACGCAGTATTTT.

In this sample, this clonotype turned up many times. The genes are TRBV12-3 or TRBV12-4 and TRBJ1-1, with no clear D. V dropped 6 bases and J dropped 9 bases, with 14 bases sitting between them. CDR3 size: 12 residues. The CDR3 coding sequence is TGTGCCAGCAGCCAACATACAATCAAAGCTTTCTTT. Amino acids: CASSQHTIKAFF.

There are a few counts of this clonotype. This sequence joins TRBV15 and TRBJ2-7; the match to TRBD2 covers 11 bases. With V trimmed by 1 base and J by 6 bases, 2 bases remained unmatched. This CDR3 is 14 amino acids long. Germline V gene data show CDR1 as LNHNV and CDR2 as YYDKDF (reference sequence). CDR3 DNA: TGTGCCACCAGCAGAGTCACTAGCGGGAGCGAGCAGTACTTC. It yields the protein CATSRVTSGSEQYF.

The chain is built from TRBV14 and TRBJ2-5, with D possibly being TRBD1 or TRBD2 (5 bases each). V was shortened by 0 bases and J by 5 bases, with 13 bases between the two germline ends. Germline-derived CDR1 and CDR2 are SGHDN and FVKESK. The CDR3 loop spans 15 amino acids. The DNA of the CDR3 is TGTGCCAGCAGCCAAGATCGGACGGGGCGCGAGACCCAGTACTTC. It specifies CASSQDRTGRETQYF.

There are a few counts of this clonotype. The CDR3 reads CSVLDRGNTEAFF. In nucleotides, the CDR3 is TGCAGCGTCCTTGACAGGGGGAACACTGAAGCTTTCTTT. J is TRBJ1-1 and V is TRBV29-1; 8 positions match TRBD1. Germline CDR1 is SQVTM and CDR2 is ANQGSEA. CDR3 length equals 13 residues. The V and J ends lost 6 bases and 1 base, in that order; junction bases with no gene match: 4.

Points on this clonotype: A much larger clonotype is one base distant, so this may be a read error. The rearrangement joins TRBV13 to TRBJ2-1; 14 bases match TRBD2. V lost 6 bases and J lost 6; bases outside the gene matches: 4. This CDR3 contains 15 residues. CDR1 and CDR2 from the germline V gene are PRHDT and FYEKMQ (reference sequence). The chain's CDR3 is CASRSGLAGVNEQFF. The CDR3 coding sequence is TGTGCCAGCAGATCGGGACTAGCGGGAGTCAATGAGCAGTTCTTC.

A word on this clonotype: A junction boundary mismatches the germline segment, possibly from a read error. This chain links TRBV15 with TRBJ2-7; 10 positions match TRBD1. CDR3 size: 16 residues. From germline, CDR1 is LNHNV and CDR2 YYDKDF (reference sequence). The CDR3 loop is CASSRDLGTGDPRRVF. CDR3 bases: TGTGCCAGCAGCAGAGATCTTGGGACAGGGGATCCGAGGAGAGTCTTC.

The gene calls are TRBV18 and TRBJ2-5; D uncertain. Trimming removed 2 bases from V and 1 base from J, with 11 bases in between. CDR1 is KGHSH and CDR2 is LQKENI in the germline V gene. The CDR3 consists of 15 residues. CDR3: CASSPLRAGQETQYF. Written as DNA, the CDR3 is TGTGCCAGCTCACCATTACGGGCAGGCCAAGAGACCCAGTACTTC.

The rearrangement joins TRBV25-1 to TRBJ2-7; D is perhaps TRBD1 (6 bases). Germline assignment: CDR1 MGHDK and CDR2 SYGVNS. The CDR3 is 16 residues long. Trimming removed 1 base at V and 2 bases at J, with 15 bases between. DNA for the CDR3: TGTGCCAGCAGTGAATTAACAGGGATTAGACCCTACGAGCAGTACTTC. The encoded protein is CASSELTGIRPYEQYF.

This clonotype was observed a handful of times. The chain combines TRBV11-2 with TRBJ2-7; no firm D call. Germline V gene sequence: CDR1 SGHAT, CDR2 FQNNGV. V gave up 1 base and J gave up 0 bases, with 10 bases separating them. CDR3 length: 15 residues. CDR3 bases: TGTGCCAGCAGCTTAGTAGCCAGGAACTCCTACGAGCAGTACTTC. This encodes CASSLVARNSYEQYF.

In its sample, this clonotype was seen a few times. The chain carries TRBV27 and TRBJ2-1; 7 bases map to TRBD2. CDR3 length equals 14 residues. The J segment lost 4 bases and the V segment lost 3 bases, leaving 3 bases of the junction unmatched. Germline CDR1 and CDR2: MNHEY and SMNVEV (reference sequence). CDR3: CASSFLAVYNEQFF. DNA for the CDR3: TGTGCCAGCAGTTTCCTAGCGGTATACAATGAGCAGTTCTTC.

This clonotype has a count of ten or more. CDR3 in DNA: TGTGCCAGCAGTGTCTTAAACATTCAGTACTTC. It specifies CASSVLNIQYF. The chain carries TRBV2 and TRBJ2-4; D gene ambiguous. The CDR3 length is 11 residues. Looked up from germline, CDR1 is SNHLY and CDR2 is FYNNEI. Trimming removed 4 bases at V and 6 bases at J, with 4 bases between.

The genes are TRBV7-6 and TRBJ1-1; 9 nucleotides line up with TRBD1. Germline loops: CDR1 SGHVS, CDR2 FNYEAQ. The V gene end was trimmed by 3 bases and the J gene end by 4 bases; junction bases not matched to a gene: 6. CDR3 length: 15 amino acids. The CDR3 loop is CASSFSQGALTEAFF. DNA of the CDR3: TGTGCCAGCAGCTTCTCACAGGGGGCTCTCACTGAAGCTTTCTTT.

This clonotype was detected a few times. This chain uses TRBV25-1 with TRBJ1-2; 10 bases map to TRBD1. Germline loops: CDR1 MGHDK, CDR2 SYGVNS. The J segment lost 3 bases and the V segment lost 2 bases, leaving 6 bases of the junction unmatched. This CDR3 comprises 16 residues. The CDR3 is CASSESGTGEDYGYTF. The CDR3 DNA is TGTGCCAGCAGTGAAAGTGGGACAGGGGAAGACTATGGCTACACCTTC.

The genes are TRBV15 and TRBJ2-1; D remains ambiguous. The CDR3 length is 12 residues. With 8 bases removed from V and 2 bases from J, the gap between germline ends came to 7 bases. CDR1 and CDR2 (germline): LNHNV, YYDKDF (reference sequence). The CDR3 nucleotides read TGTGCCACCCGACGGCCCTACAATGAGCAGTTCTTC. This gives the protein CATRRPYNEQFF.

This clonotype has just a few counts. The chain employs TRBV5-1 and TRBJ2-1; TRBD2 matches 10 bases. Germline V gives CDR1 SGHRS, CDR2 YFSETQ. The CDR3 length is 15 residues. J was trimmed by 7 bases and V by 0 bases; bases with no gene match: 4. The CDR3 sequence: CASSLGSGRDNEQFF. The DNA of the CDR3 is TGCGCCAGCAGCTTGGGCAGCGGGAGGGATAATGAGCAGTTCTTC.

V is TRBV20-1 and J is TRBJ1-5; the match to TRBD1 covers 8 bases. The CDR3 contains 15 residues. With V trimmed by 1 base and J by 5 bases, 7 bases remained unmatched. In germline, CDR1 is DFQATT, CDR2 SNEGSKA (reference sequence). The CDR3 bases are TGCAGTGCTAGAGTAACGGACAGGGTTGATCAGCCCCAGCATTTT. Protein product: CSARVTDRVDQPQHF.

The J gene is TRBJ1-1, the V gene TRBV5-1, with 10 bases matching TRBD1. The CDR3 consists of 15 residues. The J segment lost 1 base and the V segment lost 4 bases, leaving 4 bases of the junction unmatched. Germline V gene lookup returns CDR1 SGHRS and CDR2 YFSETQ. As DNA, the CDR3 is TGCGCCAGCAGCAGGGGACAGGGGAAGAACACTGAAGCTTTCTTT. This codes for CASSRGQGKNTEAFF.